The present T cell receptor (beta chain) was sequenced within a study of post-analysis software for immune sequencing data. The study, taken as a whole, reports: Controls showed lower frequencies than patients for several TRBV segments, and TRBV5-6, TRBV5-1 and TRBV20-1 were among these. Significantly lower normalized Chao1 diversity was seen in multiple sclerosis patients than in controls.

Comments on this clonotype: Antigen unknown.

The authors incorporated unique molecular identifiers into the TCR beta cDNA libraries. The T cell input of about 0.95 to 11 million gave a few hundred thousand cDNA molecules. TCRdb ran MiXCR on the PCR reads and lists one entry per CDR3 protein. The table includes hundreds of thousands of distinct CDR3 sequences, roughly 27% detected once. The V end was cut by 5 bases, the J end by 4 bases, with 13 bases between. CDR3 length: 14 residues. The germline V gene encodes CDR1 SGHTA and CDR2 FQGNSA. The V and J genes are TRBV7-2 and TRBJ2-3; D is unresolved. The clonotype originates from a girl aged 10 to 17 with multiple sclerosis. What was sequenced was blood. The CDR3 sequence is CASSPASVADTQYF. DNA of the CDR3: TGTGCCAGCAGCCCCGCCTCGGTGGCAGATACGCAGTATTTT.